The 12 T cell receptor beta chains given below trace back to one sample, sequenced in a study of OX40 agonist ivuxolimab in advanced cancers. TCRdb keeps only in-frame clones here, not all; method: immunoSEQ multiplex PCR. The sample has more than 15,000 clones, about four fifths seen once. Sample: CD4+ or CD8+ T cells sorted from blood, taken in a trial of the OX40 agonist ivuxolimab. The receptors come from an adult with an advanced solid tumor such as melanoma, head and neck, liver or kidney cancer.

The chain recombines TRBV7-6 with TRBJ2-7; TRBD1 might be the D (5 bases). The CDR3 totals 15 residues. The germline V gene encodes CDR1 SGHVS and CDR2 FNYEAQ. V was clipped by 5 bases and J by 6 bases, with 20 bases between them. The CDR3: CASSLGAEQTLEQYF. DNA of the CDR3: TGTGCCAGCAGCCTTGGGGCAGAGCAAACTCTCGAGCAGTACTTC.

This clone is medium-sized in the sample. The CDR3 coding sequence is TGTGCCAGCAGCGCCACTAGCGGGGGGGCCCAAGAGACCCAGTACTTC. Translating it yields CASSATSGGAQETQYF. The chain joins TRBV7-9 to TRBJ2-5, with 13 bases identical to TRBD2. CDR3 size: 16 residues. Per the germline V gene, CDR1 is SEHNR and CDR2 is FQNEAQ (reference sequence). The trim removed 5 bases at V and 1 base at J, leaving 4 bases unmatched.

Only a few counts were recorded for this clone. The CDR3 is CASSLEDVWNEQFF. CDR3 in DNA: TGTGCCAGCAGCTTAGAGGACGTATGGAATGAGCAGTTCTTC. V is TRBV11-3 and J is TRBJ2-1; D is undetermined. The V end was cut by 0 bases, the J end by 7 bases, with 10 bases between. Germline lookup yields CDR1 SGHNT and CDR2 YENEEA. The CDR3 is made up of 14 amino acids.

This CDR3 reads CASSLTENTEAFF. The CDR3 region has the DNA TGTGCCAGCAGCTTGACAGAGAACACTGAAGCTTTCTTT. This rearrangement joins TRBV5-6 to TRBJ1-1; the D is unclear. The CDR3 loop spans 13 amino acids. Germline CDR1 is SGHDT and CDR2 is YYEEEE. Trimming stripped 1 base from V and 1 base from J, with 5 bases between.

Judged by abundance, this clone is medium-sized. This sequence joins TRBV5-1 and TRBJ2-7; possible D gene TRBD1, 5 bases. Trimming stripped 0 bases from V and 0 bases from J, with 7 bases between. The germline V gene encodes CDR1 SGHRS and CDR2 YFSETQ. The CDR3 spans 14 residues. CDR3 DNA: TGCGCCAGCAGCTTGGAGGGGAACTCCTACGAGCAGTACTTC. Protein: CASSLEGNSYEQYF.

This clone occurred once. This sequence joins TRBV5-1 and TRBJ2-7, with 11 bases lining up with TRBD1. The CDR3 consists of 16 residues. Germline CDR1 and CDR2: SGHRS and YFSETQ. V lost 4 bases and J lost 3; bases outside the gene matches: 9. The CDR3: CASSPTSGTGGYEQYF. In nucleotides, the CDR3 is TGCGCCAGCAGCCCCACCTCCGGGACAGGGGGCTACGAGCAGTACTTC.

The V and J genes are TRBV7-5 and TRBJ2-7. TRBV7-5 is an annotated pseudogene. CDR3 size: 10 residues. The CDR3 sequence: CATETYEQYF. Written as DNA, the CDR3 is TGTGCCACGGAAACCTACGAGCAGTACTTC.

The chain combines TRBV7-8 with TRBJ2-1; 7 bases line up with TRBD2. Germline V gives CDR1 SGHVS, CDR2 FQNEAQ. The CDR3 totals 15 residues. V lost 3 bases to trimming and J lost 0 bases; unmatched junction nucleotides: 2. The CDR3 here is CASSFLAVSYNEQFF. For the CDR3, the DNA is TGTGCCAGCAGCTTCCTAGCGGTCTCCTACAATGAGCAGTTCTTC.

This chain links TRBV6-5 with TRBJ1-4, with TRBD1 matching over 7 bases. Unmatched junction bases numbered 4, after V lost 0 bases and J lost 6 bases. The CDR3 runs 15 residues. Germline CDR1 and CDR2: MNHEY and SVGAGI. CDR3 sequence (DNA): TGTGCCAGCAGTTACTCGAAGACAGGGCATGAAAAACTGTTTTTT. This sequence encodes CASSYSKTGHEKLFF.

Only a few counts were recorded for this clone. This sequence joins TRBV4-2 and TRBJ2-7, with 9 positions matching TRBD2. The V and J ends lost 4 bases and 1 base, in that order; junction bases with no gene match: 5. In germline, CDR1 is LGHNA, CDR2 YNFKEQ. This CDR3 contains 15 residues. In DNA, the CDR3 is TGTGCCAGCAGCCCCCGACTAGCGGAATCCTACGAGCAGTACTTC. Protein: CASSPRLAESYEQYF.

The count of this clone is one. This sequence joins TRBV9 and TRBJ2-7; the D gene is possibly TRBD2 (6 bases). The ends were cut back, 4 bases at V and 6 bases at J, with 17 bases in the middle. This CDR3 region has 14 residues. CDR1 SGDLS and CDR2 YYNGEE come from the germline V gene. The CDR3 DNA follows: TGTGCCAGCAGCTGGACGGGAGAGTTAGGCGAGCAGTACTTC. Protein product: CASSWTGELGEQYF.

The chain combines TRBV28 with TRBJ2-3; 8 bases align to TRBD1. The trim removed 5 bases at V and 6 bases at J, leaving 13 bases unmatched. This CDR3 comprises 16 residues. Germline V CDR1 and CDR2: MDHEN, SYDVKM. The CDR3 DNA is TGTGCCAGCAGTCCCCCCCCAGGGGGCGCAGATGATACGCAGTATTTT. Its translation: CASSPPPGGADDTQYF.